This TCR beta chain was identified during a study of blood T cell repertoires in COVID-19. For the study at large: The study drew acute and convalescent COVID-19 samples from the United States, Italy and Spain.

In germline, CDR1 is SGHTA, CDR2 FQGNSA. The V segment lost 5 bases and the J segment 5 bases; nucleotides outside the gene matches: 7. CDR3 length: 15 residues. Here immunoSEQ multiplex PCR was the method, and the copy in TCRdb shows in-frame clones only, minus some. The table lists around 150,000 clones, around 84% of them singletons. Followed over time, Seattle patients had been enrolled while infection was active. The J gene is TRBJ1-1, the V gene TRBV7-2; 11 nucleotides agree with TRBD1. The sequence was collected from a man younger than 45 with COVID-19, enrolled during active disease. What was sequenced was peripheral blood. In nucleotides, the CDR3 is TGTGCCAGCAGCCCCCACGGACAGGGGGCGACTGAAGCTTTCTTT. Amino acid sequence: CASSPHGQGATEAFF. The full variable domain, in which reference TRBV7-2 and TRBJ1-1 provide the parts outside the CDR3, is GAGVSQSPSNKVTEKGKDVELRCDPISGHTALYWYRQSLGQGLEFLIYFQGNSAPDKSGLPSDRFSAERTGGSVSTLTIQRTQQEDSAVYLCASSPHGQGATEAFFGQGTRLTVV.